This TCR beta chain is drawn from a study of shared clonotypes between healthy human individuals. Overall study findings and caveats: Approximately 5% of naive CD4 clonotypes were shared across several donors. Depth of sequencing was expected to influence donor clonotype sharing.

Comments on this clone: Its antigen is unidentified.

Trimming removed 2 bases from V and 7 bases from J, with 8 bases in between. Per the germline V gene, CDR1 is SGHRS and CDR2 is YFSETQ. The CDR3 sequence is 12 residues long. Each cell subset's genomic DNA was divided evenly among several immunoSEQ plates. Sequencing was performed with immunoSEQ multiplex PCR; in TCRdb, only in-frame clones are kept and a portion is missing. The table shows more than 900,000 clones, with more than 75% occurring only once. This sequence joins TRBV5-1 and TRBJ2-3; D gene unclear. The TCR was taken from a man between 18 and 35 years old in good health. Some clones in this sample may be carry-over from other donors' samples. The sequenced material came from memory CD4+ T cells from PBMCs. This sample's subset: CD45RA-negative fraction. CDR3 nucleotide sequence: TGCGCCAGCAGCTTCGATACAAATACGCAGTATTTT. The encoded protein is CASSFDTNTQYF.